This T cell receptor (beta chain) is drawn from a study of blood T cell repertoires in COVID-19. About the study: Spain, Italy and the United States supplied samples that represented acute and convalescent COVID-19. Sample material is recorded as cDNA or gDNA derived from T cells, B-cell-depleted T cells, or PBMCs.

Per the original data handling: Reference gene primer amplification in the assay estimated nucleated cell counts. Produced via immunoSEQ multiplex PCR; TCRdb's table is partial and in-frame only. V, J and clone size were drawn from that table, and D and trimming were deduced from the DNA. Altogether 300,000 to 400,000 clones are present, more than 75% being singletons, with the ten largest covering about 2.3%. The Seattle patients joined while their infection was active and were tracked longitudinally afterward. Trimming took 0 bases from V and 0 from J, leaving 6 bases between them. CDR1 MNHNS and CDR2 SASEGT come from the germline V gene. This CDR3 has 15 residues.

The sample consisted of peripheral blood. The TCR was taken from a woman aged 60-75 years with COVID-19, enrolled during active disease. This sequence joins TRBV6-1 and TRBJ2-1; TRBD1 is a possible D gene (6 bases). CDR3: CASSEAGASYNEQFF. CDR3 sequence (DNA): TGTGCCAGCAGTGAAGCGGGGGCCTCCTACAATGAGCAGTTCTTC.